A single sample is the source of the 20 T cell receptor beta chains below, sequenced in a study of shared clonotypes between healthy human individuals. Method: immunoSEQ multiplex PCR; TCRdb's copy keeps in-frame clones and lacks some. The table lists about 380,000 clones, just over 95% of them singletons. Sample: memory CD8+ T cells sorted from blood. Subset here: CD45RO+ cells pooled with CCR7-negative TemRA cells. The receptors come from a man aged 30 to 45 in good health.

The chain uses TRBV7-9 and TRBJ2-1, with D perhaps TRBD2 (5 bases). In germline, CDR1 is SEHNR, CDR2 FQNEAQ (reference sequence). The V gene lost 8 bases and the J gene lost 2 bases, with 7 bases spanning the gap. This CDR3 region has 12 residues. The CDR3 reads CASGSTYNEQFF. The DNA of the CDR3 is TGTGCCAGCGGGAGCACCTACAATGAGCAGTTCTTC.

CDR3 bases: TGCGCCAGCAGCGGGTGGTGGGACGGCAGATACAATGAGCAGTTCTTC. Translating gives CASSGWWDGRYNEQFF. This chain links TRBV5-1 with TRBJ2-1, with D perhaps assigned TRBD1 or TRBD2 (5 bases each). V shed 4 bases and J shed 4 bases, with 18 bases lying between them. The germline CDR1 and CDR2 sequences are SGHRS and YFSETQ. This CDR3 is 16 amino acids long. Full variable domain (outside the CDR3, taken from reference TRBV5-1 and TRBJ2-1): KAGVTQTPRYLIKTRGQQVTLSCSPISGHRSVSWYQQTPGQGLQFLFEYFSETQRNKGNFPGRFSGRQFSNSRSEMNVSTLELGDSALYLCASSGWWDGRYNEQFFGPGTRLTVL.

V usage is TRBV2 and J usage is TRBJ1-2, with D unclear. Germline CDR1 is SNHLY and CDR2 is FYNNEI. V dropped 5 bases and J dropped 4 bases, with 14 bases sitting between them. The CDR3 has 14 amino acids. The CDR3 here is CASSPDGIPYGYTF. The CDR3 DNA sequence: TGTGCCAGCAGTCCGGACGGAATACCCTATGGCTACACCTTC.

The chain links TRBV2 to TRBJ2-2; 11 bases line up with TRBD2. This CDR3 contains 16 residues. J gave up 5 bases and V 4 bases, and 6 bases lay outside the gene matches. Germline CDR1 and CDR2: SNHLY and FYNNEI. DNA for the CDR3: TGTGCCAGCAGTGCCCCTAGCGGGAGGAGGACCGGGGAGCTGTTTTTT. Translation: CASSAPSGRRTGELFF.

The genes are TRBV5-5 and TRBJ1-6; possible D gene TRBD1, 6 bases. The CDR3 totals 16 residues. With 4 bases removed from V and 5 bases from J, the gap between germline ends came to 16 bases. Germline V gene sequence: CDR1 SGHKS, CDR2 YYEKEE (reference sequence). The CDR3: CASSPNRADNNSPLHF. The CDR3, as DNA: TGTGCCAGCAGCCCGAACAGGGCCGATAATAATTCACCCCTCCACTTT.

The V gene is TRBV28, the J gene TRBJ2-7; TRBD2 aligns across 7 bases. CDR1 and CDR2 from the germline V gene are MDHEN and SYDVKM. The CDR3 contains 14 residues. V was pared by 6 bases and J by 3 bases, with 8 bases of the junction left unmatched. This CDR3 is CASSSRLAVYEQYF. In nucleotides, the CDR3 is TGTGCCAGCAGCAGCAGGCTAGCGGTCTACGAGCAGTACTTC.

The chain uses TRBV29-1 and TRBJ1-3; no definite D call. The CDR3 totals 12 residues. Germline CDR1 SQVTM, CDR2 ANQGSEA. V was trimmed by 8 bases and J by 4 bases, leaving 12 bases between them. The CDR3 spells CSHRGDGNTIYF. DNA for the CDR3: TGCAGCCATCGGGGAGACGGAAACACCATATATTTT.

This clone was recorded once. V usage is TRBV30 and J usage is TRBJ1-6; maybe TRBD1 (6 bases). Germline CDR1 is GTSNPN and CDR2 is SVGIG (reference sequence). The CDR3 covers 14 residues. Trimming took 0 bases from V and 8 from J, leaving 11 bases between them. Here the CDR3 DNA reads TGTGCCTGGAGTGTACTCAGGGGCCATTCACCCCTCCACTTT. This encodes CAWSVLRGHSPLHF.

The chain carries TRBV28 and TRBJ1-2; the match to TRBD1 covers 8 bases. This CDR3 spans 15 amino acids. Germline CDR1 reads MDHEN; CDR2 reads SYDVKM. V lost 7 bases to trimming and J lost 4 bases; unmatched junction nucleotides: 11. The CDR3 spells CASTRARGQAYGYTF. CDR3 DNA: TGTGCCAGCACCCGCGCTAGGGGACAGGCCTATGGCTACACCTTC.

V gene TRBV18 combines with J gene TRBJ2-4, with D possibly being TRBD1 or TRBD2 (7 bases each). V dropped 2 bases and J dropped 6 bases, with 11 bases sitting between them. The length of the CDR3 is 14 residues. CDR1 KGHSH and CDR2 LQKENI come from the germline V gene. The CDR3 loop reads CASSPAGGANIQYF. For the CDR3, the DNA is TGTGCCAGCTCACCAGCAGGGGGGGCAAACATTCAGTACTTC.

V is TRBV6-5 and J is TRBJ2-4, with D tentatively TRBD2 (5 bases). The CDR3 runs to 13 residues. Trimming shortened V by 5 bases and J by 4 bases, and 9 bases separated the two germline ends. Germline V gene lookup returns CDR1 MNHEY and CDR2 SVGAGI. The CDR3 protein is CASSTRLKNIQYF. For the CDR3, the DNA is TGTGCCAGCAGTACCCGACTAAAAAACATTCAGTACTTC.

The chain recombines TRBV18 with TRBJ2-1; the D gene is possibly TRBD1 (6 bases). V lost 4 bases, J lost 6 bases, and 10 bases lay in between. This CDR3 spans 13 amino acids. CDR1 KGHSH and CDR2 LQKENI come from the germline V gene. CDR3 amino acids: CASSQGVGNEQFF. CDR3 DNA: TGTGCCAGCTCACAGGGGGTTGGCAATGAGCAGTTCTTC. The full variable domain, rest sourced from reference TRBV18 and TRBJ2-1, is NAGVMQNPRHLVRRRGQEARLRCSPMKGHSHVYWYRQLPEEGLKFMVYLQKENIIDESGMPKERFSAEFPKEGPSILRIQQVVRGDSAAYFCASSQGVGNEQFFGPGTRLTVL.

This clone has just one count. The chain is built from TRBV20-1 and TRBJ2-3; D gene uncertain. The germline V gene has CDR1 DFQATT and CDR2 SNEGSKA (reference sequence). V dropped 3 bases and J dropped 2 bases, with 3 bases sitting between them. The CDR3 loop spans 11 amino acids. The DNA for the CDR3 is TGCAGTGCTAGTGTCACAGATACGCAGTATTTT. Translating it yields CSASVTDTQYF.

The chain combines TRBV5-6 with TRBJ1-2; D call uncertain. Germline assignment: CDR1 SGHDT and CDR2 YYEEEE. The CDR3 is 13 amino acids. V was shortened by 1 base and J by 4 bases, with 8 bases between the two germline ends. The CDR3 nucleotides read TGTGCCAGCAGCTTGACATCGATCTATGGCTACACCTTC. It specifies CASSLTSIYGYTF.

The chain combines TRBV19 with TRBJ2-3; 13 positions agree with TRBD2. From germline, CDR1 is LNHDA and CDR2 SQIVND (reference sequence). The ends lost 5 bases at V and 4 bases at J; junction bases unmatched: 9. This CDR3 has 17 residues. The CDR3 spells CASSPPGTSGIADTQYF. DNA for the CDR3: TGTGCCAGTAGTCCTCCAGGGACTAGCGGGATCGCAGATACGCAGTATTTT.

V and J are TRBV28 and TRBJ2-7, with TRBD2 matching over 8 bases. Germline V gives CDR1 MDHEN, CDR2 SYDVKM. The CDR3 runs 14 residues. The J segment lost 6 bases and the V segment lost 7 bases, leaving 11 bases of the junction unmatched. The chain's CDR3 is CASINPGGRSEQYF. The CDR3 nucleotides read TGTGCCAGCATTAATCCGGGGGGGCGGAGCGAGCAGTACTTC.

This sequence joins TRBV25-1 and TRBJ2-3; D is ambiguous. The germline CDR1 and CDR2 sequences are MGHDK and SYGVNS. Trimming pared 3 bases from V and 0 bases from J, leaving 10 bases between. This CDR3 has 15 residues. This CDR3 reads CASSDLKPSTDTQYF. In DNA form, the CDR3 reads TGTGCCAGCAGTGACCTCAAGCCTAGCACAGATACGCAGTATTTT.

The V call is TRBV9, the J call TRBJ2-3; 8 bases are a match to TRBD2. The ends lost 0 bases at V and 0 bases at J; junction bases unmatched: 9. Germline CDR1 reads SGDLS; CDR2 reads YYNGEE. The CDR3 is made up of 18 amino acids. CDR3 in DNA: TGTGCCAGCAGCGTAGGGCTCATTCCTAGCGGGAGCACAGATACGCAGTATTTT. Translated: CASSVGLIPSGSTDTQYF.

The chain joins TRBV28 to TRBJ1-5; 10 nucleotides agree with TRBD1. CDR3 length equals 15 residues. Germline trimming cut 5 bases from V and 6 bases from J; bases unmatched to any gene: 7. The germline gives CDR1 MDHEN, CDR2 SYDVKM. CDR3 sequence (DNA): TGTGCCAGCAGTCGCGGGACAGGGGCTACTCAGCCCCAGCATTTT. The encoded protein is CASSRGTGATQPQHF.

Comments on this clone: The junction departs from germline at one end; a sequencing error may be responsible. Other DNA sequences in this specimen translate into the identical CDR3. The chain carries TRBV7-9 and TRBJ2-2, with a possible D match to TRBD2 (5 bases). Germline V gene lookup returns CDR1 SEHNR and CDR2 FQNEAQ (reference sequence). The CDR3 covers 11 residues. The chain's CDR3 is CASTDTGELFF. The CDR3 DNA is TGTGCCAGCACCGACACCGGGGAGCTATTTTTT. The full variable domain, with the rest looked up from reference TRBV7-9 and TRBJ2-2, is DTGVSQNPRHKITKRGQNVTFRCDPISEHNRLYWYRQTLGQGPEFLTYFQNEAQLEKSRLLSDRFSAERPKGSFSTLEIQRTEQGDSAMYLCASTDTGELFFGEGSRLTVL.